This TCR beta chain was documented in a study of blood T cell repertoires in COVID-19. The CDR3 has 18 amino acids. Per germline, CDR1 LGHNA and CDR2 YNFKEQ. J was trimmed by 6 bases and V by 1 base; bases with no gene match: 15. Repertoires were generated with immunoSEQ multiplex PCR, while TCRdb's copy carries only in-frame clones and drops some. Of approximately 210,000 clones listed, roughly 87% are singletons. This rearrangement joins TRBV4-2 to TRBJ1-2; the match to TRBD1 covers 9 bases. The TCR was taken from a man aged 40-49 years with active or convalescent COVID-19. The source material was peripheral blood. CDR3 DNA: TGTGCCAGCAGCCAAGTTCCGAAACTCCGGGACAGGGAGGATGGCTACACCTTC. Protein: CASSQVPKLRDREDGYTF.